The 15 T cell receptor beta chains below come from one sample, sequenced in a study of T cell responses to AZD1222 COVID-19 vaccine. Measured with immunoSEQ multiplex PCR; TCRdb has only the in-frame clones, and not every one. The sample carries more than 100,000 clones, approximately 88% recorded once. Here the sequenced sample was peripheral blood, taken on day 0 of AZD1222 vaccination. Every receptor here comes from an adult in good health.

The chain is built from TRBV2 and TRBJ2-5; maybe TRBD1 (5 bases). The CDR3 runs 14 residues. Trimming took 2 bases from V and 5 from J, leaving 12 bases between them. Germline V gene lookup returns CDR1 SNHLY and CDR2 FYNNEI. In nucleotides, the CDR3 is TGTGCCAGCAGTGAAATGGGCAGGGCGGAGACCCAGTACTTC. Protein product: CASSEMGRAETQYF.

This chain uses TRBV5-5 with TRBJ1-3, with 9 bases aligning to TRBD1. Germline V gene lookup returns CDR1 SGHKS and CDR2 YYEKEE (reference sequence). The junction had 8 bases not matched to a gene; V was cut back by 4 bases and J by 6 bases. This CDR3 is 15 amino acids long. CDR3 in amino acids: CASSPWTGAINTIYF. Written as DNA, the CDR3 is TGTGCCAGCAGCCCGTGGACAGGGGCAATAAACACCATATATTTT.

This chain joins TRBV3-1 (or the pseudogene TRBV3-2) and TRBJ2-3; 8 bases are a match to TRBD2. This CDR3 comprises 16 residues. V lost 1 base, J lost 0 bases, and 3 bases stayed unmatched. CDR1 LGHDT and CDR2 YNNKEL come from the germline V gene (reference sequence). CDR3 sequence: CASSQGTGGSTDTQYF. The CDR3 DNA follows: TGTGCCAGCAGCCAAGGAACGGGGGGGAGCACAGATACGCAGTATTTT.

This chain uses TRBV19 with TRBJ1-6; D is ambiguous. CDR3 length: 12 amino acids. The V and J ends lost 3 bases and 8 bases respectively, with 5 bases between them. Germline V gene lookup returns CDR1 LNHDA and CDR2 SQIVND (reference sequence). CDR3 in amino acids: CASSMADSPLHF. For the CDR3, the DNA is TGTGCCAGTAGTATGGCGGATTCACCCCTCCACTTT.

This rearrangement joins TRBV12-3 or TRBV12-4 to TRBJ2-7; TRBD2 might be the D (5 bases). Trimming pared 2 bases from V and 4 bases from J, leaving 9 bases between. The CDR3 has 13 amino acids. The CDR3 protein is CASSLSGMYEQYF. The CDR3 bases are TGTGCCAGCAGTTTATCGGGGATGTACGAGCAGTACTTC.

The V gene is TRBV19, the J gene TRBJ2-1, with 10 bases matching TRBD1. CDR1 and CDR2 (germline): LNHDA, SQIVND (reference sequence). The CDR3 is 16 amino acids. The trim removed 1 base at V and 0 bases at J, leaving 0 bases unmatched. CDR3 in amino acids: CASSIGTGGSYNEQFF. In DNA, the CDR3 is TGTGCCAGTAGTATAGGGACAGGGGGCTCCTACAATGAGCAGTTCTTC.

The chain is built from TRBV7-9 and TRBJ2-7; no firm D call. Germline V gene data show CDR1 as SEHNR and CDR2 as FQNEAQ (reference sequence). The CDR3 runs to 11 residues. V was cut by 4 bases and J by 6 bases, with 7 bases left in between. The CDR3 spells CASSWTGEQYF. The CDR3 nucleotides are TGTGCCAGCAGCTGGACGGGCGAGCAGTACTTC.

This chain links TRBV3-1 (or the pseudogene TRBV3-2) with TRBJ1-3; a possible D gene is TRBD1 (5 bases). This CDR3 spans 18 amino acids. Germline assignment: CDR1 LGHDT and CDR2 YNNKEL (reference sequence). With 0 bases removed from V and 0 bases from J, the gap between germline ends came to 15 bases. Written as DNA, the CDR3 is TGTGCCAGCAGCCAAGAGGGGGAGGCCACGATCTCTGGAAACACCATATATTTT. Its translation is CASSQEGEATISGNTIYF.

The gene calls are TRBV9 and TRBJ2-2, with D perhaps matching TRBD2 (6 bases). V dropped 0 bases and J dropped 2 bases, with 11 bases sitting between them. This CDR3 has 16 amino acids. Germline CDR1 and CDR2: SGDLS and YYNGEE. Here the CDR3 DNA reads TGTGCCAGCAGCGTAGCCCCTAGCGTAAACACCGGGGAGCTGTTTTTT. Protein product: CASSVAPSVNTGELFF.

The table lists this clone with a count of one. For the CDR3, the DNA is TGCGCCAGCAGTTTGACGCAGACGGAGGGCTACACCTTC. Its protein product is CASSLTQTEGYTF. V usage is TRBV10-2 and J usage is TRBJ1-2; no clear D. Trimming took 5 bases from V and 8 from J, leaving 15 bases between them. From germline, CDR1 is WSHSY and CDR2 SAAADI. CDR3 length: 13 amino acids.

The rearrangement uses TRBV5-6 and TRBJ2-7; possible D gene TRBD1, 6 bases. Trimming shortened V by 1 base and J by 2 bases, and 10 bases separated the two germline ends. In germline, CDR1 is SGHDT, CDR2 YYEEEE. The CDR3 is made up of 14 amino acids. The CDR3 here is CASSLRDKAYEQYF. In DNA form, the CDR3 reads TGTGCCAGCAGCTTGAGGGACAAAGCCTACGAGCAGTACTTC.

The gene calls are TRBV6-6 and TRBJ2-5; D gene uncertain. This CDR3 is 12 amino acids long. Per germline, CDR1 MNHNY and CDR2 SVGAGI (reference sequence). V lost 2 bases and J lost 5, with 6 bases in between. For the CDR3, the DNA is TGTGCCAGCAGTTACCAACGCGAGACCCAGTACTTC. This sequence encodes CASSYQRETQYF.

The gene calls are TRBV6-2 or TRBV6-3 and TRBJ1-5; D possibly corresponds to TRBD1 (5 bases). Germline CDR1 and CDR2: MNHEY and SVGEGT. This CDR3 contains 15 residues. The germline V and J ends were trimmed by 6 bases and 1 base, with 13 bases remaining between them. The CDR3 region is CASSSGRGSNQPQHF. CDR3 DNA: TGTGCCAGCAGCTCGGGACGGGGAAGCAATCAGCCCCAGCATTTT.

This chain links TRBV6-2 or TRBV6-3 with TRBJ2-2, with D possibly TRBD1 on 6 matching bases. V was clipped by 2 bases and J by 5 bases, with 12 bases between them. In germline, CDR1 is MNHEY, CDR2 SVGEGT. The CDR3 extends over 15 amino acids. CDR3 bases: TGTGCCAGCAGTTACCTGGGGGCGCGGACCGGGGAGCTGTTTTTT. Its protein product is CASSYLGARTGELFF.

J is TRBJ2-7 and V is TRBV6-5; TRBD2 is a possible D gene (7 bases). Germline-derived CDR1 and CDR2 are MNHEY and SVGAGI. This CDR3 comprises 13 residues. V lost 5 bases and J 3 bases, leaving 11 bases between the germline ends. The DNA of the CDR3 is TGTGCCAGCAGTCGGGGAGGGGGCTACGAGCAGTACTTC. It translates to CASSRGGGYEQYF.